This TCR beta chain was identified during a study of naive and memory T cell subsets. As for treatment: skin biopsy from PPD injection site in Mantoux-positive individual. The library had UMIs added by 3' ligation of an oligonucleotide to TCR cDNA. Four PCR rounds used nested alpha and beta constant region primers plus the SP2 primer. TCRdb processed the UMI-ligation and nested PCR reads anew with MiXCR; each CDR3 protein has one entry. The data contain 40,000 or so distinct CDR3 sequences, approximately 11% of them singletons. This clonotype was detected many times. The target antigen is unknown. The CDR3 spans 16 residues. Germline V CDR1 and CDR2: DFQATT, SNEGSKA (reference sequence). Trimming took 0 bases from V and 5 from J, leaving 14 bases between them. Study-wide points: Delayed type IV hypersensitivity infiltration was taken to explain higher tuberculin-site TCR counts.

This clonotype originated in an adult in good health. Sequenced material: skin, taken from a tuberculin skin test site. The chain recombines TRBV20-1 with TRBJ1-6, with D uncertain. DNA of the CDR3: TGCAGTGCTAGAGATCCCTGGACTCAAGATAATTCACCCCTCCACTTT. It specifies CSARDPWTQDNSPLHF.